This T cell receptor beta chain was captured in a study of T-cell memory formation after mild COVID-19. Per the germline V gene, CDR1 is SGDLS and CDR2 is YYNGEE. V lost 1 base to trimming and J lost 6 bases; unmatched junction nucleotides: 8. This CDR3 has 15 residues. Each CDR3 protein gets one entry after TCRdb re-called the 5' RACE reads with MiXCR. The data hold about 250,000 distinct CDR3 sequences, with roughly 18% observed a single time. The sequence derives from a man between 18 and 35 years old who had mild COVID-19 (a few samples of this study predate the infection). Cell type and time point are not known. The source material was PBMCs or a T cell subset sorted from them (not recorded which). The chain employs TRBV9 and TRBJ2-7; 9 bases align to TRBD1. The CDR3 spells CASSVTSRTGAEQYF. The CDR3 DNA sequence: TGTGCCAGCAGCGTAACCTCCAGGACAGGGGCCGAGCAGTACTTC.